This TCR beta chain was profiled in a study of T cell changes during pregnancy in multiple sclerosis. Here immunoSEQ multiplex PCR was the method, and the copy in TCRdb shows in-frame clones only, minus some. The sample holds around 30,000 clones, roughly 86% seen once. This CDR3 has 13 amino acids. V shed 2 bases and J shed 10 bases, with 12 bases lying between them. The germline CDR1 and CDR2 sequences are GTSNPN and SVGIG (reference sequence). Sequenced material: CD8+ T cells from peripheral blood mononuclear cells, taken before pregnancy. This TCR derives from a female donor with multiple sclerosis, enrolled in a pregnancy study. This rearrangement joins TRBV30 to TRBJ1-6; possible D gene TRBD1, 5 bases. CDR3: CAWSPVGGSPLHF. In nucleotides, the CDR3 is TGTGCCTGGAGTCCAGTCGGGGGGTCACCCCTCCACTTT.